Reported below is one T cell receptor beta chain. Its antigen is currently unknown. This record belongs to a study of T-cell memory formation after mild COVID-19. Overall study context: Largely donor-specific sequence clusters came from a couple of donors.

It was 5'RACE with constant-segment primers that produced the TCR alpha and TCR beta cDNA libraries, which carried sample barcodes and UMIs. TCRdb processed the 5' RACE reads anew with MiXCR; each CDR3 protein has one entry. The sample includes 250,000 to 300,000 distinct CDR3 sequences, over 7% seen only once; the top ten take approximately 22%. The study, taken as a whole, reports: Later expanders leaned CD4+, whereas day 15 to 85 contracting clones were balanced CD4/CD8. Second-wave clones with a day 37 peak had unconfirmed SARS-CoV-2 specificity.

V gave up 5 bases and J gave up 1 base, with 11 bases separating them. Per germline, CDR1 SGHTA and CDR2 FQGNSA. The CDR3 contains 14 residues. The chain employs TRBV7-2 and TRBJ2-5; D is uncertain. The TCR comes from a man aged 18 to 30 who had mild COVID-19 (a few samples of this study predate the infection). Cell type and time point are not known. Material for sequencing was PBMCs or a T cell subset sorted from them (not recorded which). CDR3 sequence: CASSPTVSQETQYF. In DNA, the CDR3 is TGTGCCAGCAGCCCTACAGTTTCCCAAGAGACCCAGTACTTC.